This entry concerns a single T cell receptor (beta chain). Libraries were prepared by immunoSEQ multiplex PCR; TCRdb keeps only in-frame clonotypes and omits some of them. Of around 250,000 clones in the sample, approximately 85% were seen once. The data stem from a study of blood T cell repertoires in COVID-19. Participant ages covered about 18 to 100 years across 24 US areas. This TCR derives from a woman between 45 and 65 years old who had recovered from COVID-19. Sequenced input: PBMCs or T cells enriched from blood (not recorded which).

The CDR3 is CASSVGTVRGTQYF. The CDR3 DNA sequence: TGTGCCAGCAGCGTAGGGACCGTCCGGGGGACCCAGTACTTC. V and J are TRBV9 and TRBJ2-5, with D maybe TRBD2 (5 bases). V was clipped by 0 bases and J by 7 bases, with 13 bases between them. Germline CDR1 is SGDLS and CDR2 is YYNGEE. This CDR3 region has 14 residues.